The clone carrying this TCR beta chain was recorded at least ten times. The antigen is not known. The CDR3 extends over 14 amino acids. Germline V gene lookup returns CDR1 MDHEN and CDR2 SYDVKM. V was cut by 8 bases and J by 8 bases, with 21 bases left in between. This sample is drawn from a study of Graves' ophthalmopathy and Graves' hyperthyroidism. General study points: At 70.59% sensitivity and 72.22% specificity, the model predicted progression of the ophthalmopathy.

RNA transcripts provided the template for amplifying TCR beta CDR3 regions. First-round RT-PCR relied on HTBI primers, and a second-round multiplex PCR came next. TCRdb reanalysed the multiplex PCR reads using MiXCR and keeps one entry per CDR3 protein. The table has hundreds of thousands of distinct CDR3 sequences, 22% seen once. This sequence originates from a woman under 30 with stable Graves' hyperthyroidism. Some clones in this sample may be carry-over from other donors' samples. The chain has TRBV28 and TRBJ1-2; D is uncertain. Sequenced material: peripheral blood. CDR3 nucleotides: TGTGCCAGCGCACCTTCAACGTCCCGACGGGGCTACACCTTC. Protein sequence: CASAPSTSRRGYTF.